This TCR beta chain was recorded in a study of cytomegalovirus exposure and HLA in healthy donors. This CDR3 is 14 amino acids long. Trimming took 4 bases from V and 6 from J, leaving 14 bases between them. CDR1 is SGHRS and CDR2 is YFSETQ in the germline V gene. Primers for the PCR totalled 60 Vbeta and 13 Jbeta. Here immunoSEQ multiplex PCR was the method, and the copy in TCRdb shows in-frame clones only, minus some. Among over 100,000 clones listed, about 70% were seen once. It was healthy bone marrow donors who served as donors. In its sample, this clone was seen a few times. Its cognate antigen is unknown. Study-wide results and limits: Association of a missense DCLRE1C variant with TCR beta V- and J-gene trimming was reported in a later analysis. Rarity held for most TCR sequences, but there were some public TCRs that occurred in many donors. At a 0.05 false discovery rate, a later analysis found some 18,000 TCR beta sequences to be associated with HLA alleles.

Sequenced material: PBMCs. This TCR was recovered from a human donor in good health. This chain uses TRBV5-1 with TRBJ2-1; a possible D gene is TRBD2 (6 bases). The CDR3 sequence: CASSPNGGANEQFF. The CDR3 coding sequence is TGCGCCAGCAGCCCCAACGGGGGTGCCAATGAGCAGTTCTTC. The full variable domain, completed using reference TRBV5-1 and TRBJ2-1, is KAGVTQTPRYLIKTRGQQVTLSCSPISGHRSVSWYQQTPGQGLQFLFEYFSETQRNKGNFPGRFSGRQFSNSRSEMNVSTLELGDSALYLCASSPNGGANEQFFGPGTRLTVL.